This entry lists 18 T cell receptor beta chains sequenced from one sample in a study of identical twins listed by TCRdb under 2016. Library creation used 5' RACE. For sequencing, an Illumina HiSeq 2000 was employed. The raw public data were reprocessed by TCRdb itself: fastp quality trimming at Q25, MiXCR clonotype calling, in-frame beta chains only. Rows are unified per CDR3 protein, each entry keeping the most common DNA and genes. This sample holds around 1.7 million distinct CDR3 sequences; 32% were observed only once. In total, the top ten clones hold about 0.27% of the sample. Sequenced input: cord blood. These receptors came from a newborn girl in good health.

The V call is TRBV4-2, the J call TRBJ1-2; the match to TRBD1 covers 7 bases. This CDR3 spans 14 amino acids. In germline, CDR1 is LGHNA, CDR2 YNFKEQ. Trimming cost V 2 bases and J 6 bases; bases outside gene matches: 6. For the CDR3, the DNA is TGTGCCAGCAGCCAATACCGACAGGGCGATGGCTACACCTTC. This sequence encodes CASSQYRQGDGYTF.

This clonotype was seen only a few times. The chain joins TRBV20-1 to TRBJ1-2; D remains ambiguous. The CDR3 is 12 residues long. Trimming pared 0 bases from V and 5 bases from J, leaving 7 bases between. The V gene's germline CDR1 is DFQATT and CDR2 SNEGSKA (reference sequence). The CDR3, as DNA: TGCAGTGCTAGAGATCCCGGGTATGGCTACACCTTC. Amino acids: CSARDPGYGYTF.

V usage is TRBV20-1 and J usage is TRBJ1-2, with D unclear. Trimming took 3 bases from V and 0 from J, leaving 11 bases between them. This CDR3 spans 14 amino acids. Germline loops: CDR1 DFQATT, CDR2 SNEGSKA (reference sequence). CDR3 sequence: CSARSGEANYGYTF. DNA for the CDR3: TGCAGTGCTAGGAGCGGGGAAGCTAACTATGGCTACACCTTC.

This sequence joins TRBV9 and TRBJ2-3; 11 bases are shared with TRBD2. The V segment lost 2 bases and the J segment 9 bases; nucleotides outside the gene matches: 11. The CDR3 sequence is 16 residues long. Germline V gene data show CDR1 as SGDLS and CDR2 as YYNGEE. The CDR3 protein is CASSVRLAGPATTQYF. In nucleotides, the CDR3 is TGTGCCAGCAGCGTGCGACTAGCGGGGCCTGCGACGACGCAGTATTTT.

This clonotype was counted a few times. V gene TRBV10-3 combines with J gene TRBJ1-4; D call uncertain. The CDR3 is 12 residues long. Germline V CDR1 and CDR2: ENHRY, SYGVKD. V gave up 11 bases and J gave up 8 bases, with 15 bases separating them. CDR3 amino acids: CASSETREKLFF. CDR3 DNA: TGTGCCTCATCGGAGACGAGGGAAAAACTGTTTTTT.

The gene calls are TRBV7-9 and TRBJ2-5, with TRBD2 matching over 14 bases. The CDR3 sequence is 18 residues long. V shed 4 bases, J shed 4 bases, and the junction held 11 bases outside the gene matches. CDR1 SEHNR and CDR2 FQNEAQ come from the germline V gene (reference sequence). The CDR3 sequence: CASSYPGTSGGRPETQYF. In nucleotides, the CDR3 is TGTGCCAGCAGCTACCCCGGGACTAGCGGGGGCCGACCAGAGACCCAGTACTTC.

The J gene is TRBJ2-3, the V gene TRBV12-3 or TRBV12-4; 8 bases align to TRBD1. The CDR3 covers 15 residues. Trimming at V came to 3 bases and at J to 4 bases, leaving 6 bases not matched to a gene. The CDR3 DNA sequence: TGTGCCAGCAGTTTTGCGGCAGGGGGCGCAGATACGCAGTATTTT. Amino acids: CASSFAAGGADTQYF.

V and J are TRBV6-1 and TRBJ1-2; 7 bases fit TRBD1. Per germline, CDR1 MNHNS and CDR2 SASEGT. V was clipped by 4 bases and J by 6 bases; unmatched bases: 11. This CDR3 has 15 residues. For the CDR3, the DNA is TGTGCCAGCAGTGCCCGATACAGGGGCCCTCATGGCTACACCTTC. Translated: CASSARYRGPHGYTF.

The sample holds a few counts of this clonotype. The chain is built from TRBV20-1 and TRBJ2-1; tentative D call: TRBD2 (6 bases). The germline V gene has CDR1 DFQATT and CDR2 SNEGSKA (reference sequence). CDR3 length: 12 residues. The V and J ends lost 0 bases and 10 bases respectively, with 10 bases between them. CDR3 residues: CSARDKTREQFF. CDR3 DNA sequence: TGCAGTGCTAGAGATAAGACTAGGGAGCAGTTCTTC.

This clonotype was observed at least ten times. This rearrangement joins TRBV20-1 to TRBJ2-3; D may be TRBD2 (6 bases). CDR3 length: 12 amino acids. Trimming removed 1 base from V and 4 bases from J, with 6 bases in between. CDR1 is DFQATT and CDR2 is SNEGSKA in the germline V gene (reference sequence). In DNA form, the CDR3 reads TGCAGTGCTAGAGCGGGAGCAGATACGCAGTATTTT. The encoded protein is CSARAGADTQYF.

CDR3 loop: CASPDGSRDNEQFF. CDR3 bases: TGTGCCAGCCCGGACGGGAGTAGAGACAATGAGCAGTTCTTC. V and J are TRBV2 and TRBJ2-1, with D possibly TRBD2 on 6 matching bases. V was trimmed by 8 bases and J by 5 bases, leaving 16 bases between them. The CDR3 has 14 residues. Germline V gives CDR1 SNHLY, CDR2 FYNNEI.

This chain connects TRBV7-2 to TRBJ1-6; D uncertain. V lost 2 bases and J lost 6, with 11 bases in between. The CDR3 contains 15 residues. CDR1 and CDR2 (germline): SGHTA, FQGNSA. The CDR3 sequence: CASSLSPRTNSPLHF. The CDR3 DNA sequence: TGTGCCAGCAGCTTAAGCCCTCGGACTAATTCACCCCTCCACTTT.

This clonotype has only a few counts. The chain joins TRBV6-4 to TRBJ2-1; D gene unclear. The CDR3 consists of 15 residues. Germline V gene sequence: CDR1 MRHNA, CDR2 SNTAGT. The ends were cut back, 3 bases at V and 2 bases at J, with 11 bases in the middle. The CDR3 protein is CASSEGGSPYNEQFF. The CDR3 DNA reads TGTGCCAGCAGTGAAGGTGGTAGCCCCTACAATGAGCAGTTCTTC.

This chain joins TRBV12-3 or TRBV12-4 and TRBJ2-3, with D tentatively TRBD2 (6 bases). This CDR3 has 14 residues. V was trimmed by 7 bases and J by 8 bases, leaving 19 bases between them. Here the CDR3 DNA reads TGTGCCAGCAACCCCGGGAGTCCCAAGGGTACGCAGTATTTT. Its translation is CASNPGSPKGTQYF.

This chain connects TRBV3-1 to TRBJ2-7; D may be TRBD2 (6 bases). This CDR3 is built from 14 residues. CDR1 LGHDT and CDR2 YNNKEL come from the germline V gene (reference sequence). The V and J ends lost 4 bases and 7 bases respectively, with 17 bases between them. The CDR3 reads CASSRLGVFNEQYF. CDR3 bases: TGTGCCAGCAGCCGACTAGGGGTCTTCAATGAGCAGTACTTC.

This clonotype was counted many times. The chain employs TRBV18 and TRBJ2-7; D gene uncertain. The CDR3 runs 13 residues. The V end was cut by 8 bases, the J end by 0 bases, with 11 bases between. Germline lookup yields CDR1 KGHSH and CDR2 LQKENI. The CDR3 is CASSPPSSYEQYF. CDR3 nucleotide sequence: TGTGCCAGCAGCCCCCCCAGCTCCTACGAGCAGTACTTC.

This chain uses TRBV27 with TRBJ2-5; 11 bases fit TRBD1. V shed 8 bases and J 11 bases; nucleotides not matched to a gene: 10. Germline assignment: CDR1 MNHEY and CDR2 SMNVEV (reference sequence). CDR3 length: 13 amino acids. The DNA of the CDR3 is TGTGCCAGCTGGCGGACAGGGGGCAATGAGCAGTACTTC. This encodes CASWRTGGNEQYF.

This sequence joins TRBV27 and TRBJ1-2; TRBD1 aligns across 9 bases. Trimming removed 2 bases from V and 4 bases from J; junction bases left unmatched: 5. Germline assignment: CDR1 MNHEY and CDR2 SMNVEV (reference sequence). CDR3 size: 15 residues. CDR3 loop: CASSLRRGQGYGYTF. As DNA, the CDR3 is TGTGCCAGCAGTTTACGAAGGGGACAGGGCTATGGCTACACCTTC.